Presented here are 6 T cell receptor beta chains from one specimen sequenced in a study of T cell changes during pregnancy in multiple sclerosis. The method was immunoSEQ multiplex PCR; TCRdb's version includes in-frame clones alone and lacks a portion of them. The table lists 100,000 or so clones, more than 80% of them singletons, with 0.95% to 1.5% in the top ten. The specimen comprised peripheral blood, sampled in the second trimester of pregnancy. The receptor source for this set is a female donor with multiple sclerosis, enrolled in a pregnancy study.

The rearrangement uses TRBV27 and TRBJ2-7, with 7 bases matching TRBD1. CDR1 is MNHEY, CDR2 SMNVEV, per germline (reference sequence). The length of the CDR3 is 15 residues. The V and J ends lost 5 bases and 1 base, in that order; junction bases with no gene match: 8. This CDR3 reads CASSTDRAPSYEQYF. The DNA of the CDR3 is TGTGCCAGCAGTACCGACAGGGCTCCGTCCTACGAGCAGTACTTC.

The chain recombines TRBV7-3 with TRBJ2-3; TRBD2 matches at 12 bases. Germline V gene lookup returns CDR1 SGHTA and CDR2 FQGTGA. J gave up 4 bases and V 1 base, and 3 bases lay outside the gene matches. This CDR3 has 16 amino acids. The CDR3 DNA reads TGTGCCAGCAGCTTAAATGGACTAGCGGGATCAGATACGCAGTATTTT. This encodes CASSLNGLAGSDTQYF.

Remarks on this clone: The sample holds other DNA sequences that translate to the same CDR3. CDR3 sequence reads: CASSQEGLAGQETQYF. CDR3 DNA: TGTGCCAGCAGCCAAGAGGGCCTAGCGGGCCAAGAGACCCAGTACTTC. The chain links TRBV14 to TRBJ2-5; TRBD2 matches 8 bases. V shed 0 bases, J shed 1 base, and the junction held 4 bases outside the gene matches. The CDR3 consists of 16 residues. Germline V gene data show CDR1 as SGHDN and CDR2 as FVKESK.

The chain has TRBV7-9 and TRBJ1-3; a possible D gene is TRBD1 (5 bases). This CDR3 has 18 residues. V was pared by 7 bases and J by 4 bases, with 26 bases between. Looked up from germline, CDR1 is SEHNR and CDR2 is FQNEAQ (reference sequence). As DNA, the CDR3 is TGTGCCAGCACCCCATTTGGCAGGGTGCTTCAGCTCGGAAACACCATATATTTT. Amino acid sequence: CASTPFGRVLQLGNTIYF.

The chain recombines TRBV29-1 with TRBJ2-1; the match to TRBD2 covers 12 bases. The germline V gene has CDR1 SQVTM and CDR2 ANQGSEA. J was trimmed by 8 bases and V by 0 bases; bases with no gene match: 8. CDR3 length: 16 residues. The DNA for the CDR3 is TGCAGCGTTGAAGACTGGCTAGCGGGGGGGGTGGATGAGCAGTTCTTC. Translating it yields CSVEDWLAGGVDEQFF.

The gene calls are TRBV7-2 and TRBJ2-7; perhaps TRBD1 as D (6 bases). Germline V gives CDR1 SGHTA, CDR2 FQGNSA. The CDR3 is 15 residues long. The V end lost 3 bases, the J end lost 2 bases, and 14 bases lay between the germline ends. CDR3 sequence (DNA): TGTGCCAGCAGCTTCGCGGACAGCCATACCTACGAGCAGTACTTC. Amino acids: CASSFADSHTYEQYF. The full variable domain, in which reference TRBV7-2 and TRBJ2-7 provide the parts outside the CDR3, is GAGVSQSPSNKVTEKGKDVELRCDPISGHTALYWYRQSLGQGLEFLIYFQGNSAPDKSGLPSDRFSAERTGGSVSTLTIQRTQQEDSAVYLCASSFADSHTYEQYFGPGTRLTVT.